The TCR beta chain under discussion was sequenced for a study of vaccination effects on CD4 cells after COVID-19. About this clone: The antigen remains undetermined.

V lost 1 base and J 5 bases, leaving 12 bases between the germline ends. This CDR3 is built from 14 residues. Germline CDR1 and CDR2: SGHDT and YYEEEE. Culture proceeded for 9 to 11 days, and CD4+ T cells were then isolated. As their vaccination, participants received two doses of either BNT162b2 or mRNA-1273. Profiled with immunoSEQ multiplex PCR; TCRdb holds only in-frame clones, not every one. The data hold over 45,000 clones, with less than 85% observed a single time. The input for sequencing was CD4+ T cells from PBMCs cultured without peptide, taken after COVID-19 vaccination. The source is a human donor who received a COVID-19 vaccine. V is TRBV5-6 and J is TRBJ2-5, with D possibly TRBD1 on 5 matching bases. The CDR3: CASSLRQLRETQYF. CDR3 DNA sequence: TGTGCCAGCAGCTTGAGACAGCTGCGCGAGACCCAGTACTTC.